This TCR beta chain was obtained from a study of cytomegalovirus exposure and HLA in healthy donors. CDR1 LNHNV and CDR2 YYDKDF come from the germline V gene (reference sequence). J was trimmed by 5 bases and V by 1 base; bases with no gene match: 8. The CDR3 loop spans 18 amino acids. This clone appeared a few times. A multiplex PCR was run with 60 Vbeta primers and 13 Jbeta primers. The data were produced by immunoSEQ multiplex PCR, yet TCRdb's version contains in-frame clones alone and is incomplete. The sample lists about 130,000 clones; around 68% were seen once. The rearrangement uses TRBV15 and TRBJ2-3; 14 bases map to TRBD2. Material for sequencing was PBMCs. This TCR was recovered from a man aged 40-49 years in good health and CMV-seropositive. CDR3 protein: CATSRAPSGTSGRDTQYF. CDR3 nucleotides: TGTGCCACCAGCAGAGCTCCATCCGGGACTAGCGGGAGAGATACGCAGTATTTT. The full variable domain, its missing parts supplied by reference TRBV15 and TRBJ2-3, is DAMVIQNPRYQVTQFGKPVTLSCSQTLNHNVMYWYQQKSSQAPKLLFHYYDKDFNNEADTPDNFQSRRPNTSFCFLDIRSPGLGDTAMYLCATSRAPSGTSGRDTQYFGPGTRLTVL.